These 10 T cell receptor beta chains were sequenced from one sample in a study of patients and donors after allogeneic stem cell transplantation (dated by TCRdb to 2019 to 2021). The library was generated by RT-PCR. TCRdb names NextSeq 550 as the instrument used. The public reads were run again by TCRdb, first through fastp at Q25 and then through MiXCR, and only productive beta chains were kept. Rows with one shared CDR3 protein collapse into an entry with the most common genes and DNA. The sample contains roughly 230,000 distinct CDR3 sequences, less than 15% of them found a single time. The ten largest clones add up to under 14% of the sample. Sequenced material: blood, either unsorted or a sorted T cell fraction (not recorded which). The origin of the receptors is a human donor who was either an allogeneic HSCT recipient or a stem cell or donor lymphocyte infusion donor (not recorded which). It is not recorded whose cells these are; they may come from a transplant donor.

The J gene is TRBJ2-1, the V gene TRBV12-3 or TRBV12-4; D is perhaps TRBD2 (7 bases). V was cut by 3 bases and J by 7 bases, with 13 bases left in between. The CDR3 sequence is 14 residues long. The CDR3 DNA reads TGTGCCAGCAGTTTGAGGGGGGGCAGGAATGAGCAGTTCTTC. This translates into CASSLRGGRNEQFF.

This clonotype has a count of ten or more. V is TRBV5-1 and J is TRBJ2-2; D gene uncertain. Per the germline V gene, CDR1 is SGHRS and CDR2 is YFSETQ. Trimming shortened V by 4 bases and J by 5 bases, and 15 bases separated the two germline ends. This CDR3 contains 15 residues. The CDR3 nucleotides are TGCGCCAGCAGCCTCAAGGGTGTAGGAACCGGGGAGCTGTTTTTT. Encoded protein: CASSLKGVGTGELFF.

This chain joins TRBV25-1 and TRBJ1-1; D is ambiguous. This CDR3 is built from 13 residues. CDR1 and CDR2 (germline): MGHDK, SYGVNS. V lost 3 bases to trimming and J lost 0 bases, with 5 bases between them. Here the CDR3 reads CASSDGMNTEAFF. CDR3 coding DNA: TGTGCCAGCAGTGACGGGATGAACACTGAAGCTTTCTTT.

The V and J genes are TRBV6-1 and TRBJ2-2; D is undetermined. The V and J ends lost 6 bases and 1 base respectively, with 6 bases between them. In germline, CDR1 is MNHNS, CDR2 SASEGT. This CDR3 is 13 amino acids long. CDR3: CASSWGNTGELFF. CDR3 coding DNA: TGTGCCAGCAGCTGGGGGAACACCGGGGAGCTGTTTTTT.

This clonotype was recorded many times. This chain joins TRBV20-1 and TRBJ2-7; D possibly corresponds to TRBD1 (8 bases). The CDR3 is 12 amino acids. Germline lookup yields CDR1 DFQATT and CDR2 SNEGSKA (reference sequence). Trimming removed 6 bases from V and 7 bases from J, with 16 bases in between. CDR3 region: CSATNRGGEQYF. The CDR3 region has the DNA TGCAGTGCCACAAACAGGGGGGGGGAGCAGTACTTC.

In this sample, this clonotype turned up a few times. The V gene is TRBV7-9, the J gene TRBJ2-2; 11 nucleotides match TRBD1. V was pared by 4 bases and J by 4 bases, with 8 bases of the junction left unmatched. The germline CDR1 and CDR2 sequences are SEHNR and FQNEAQ (reference sequence). The CDR3 runs 17 residues. The CDR3 DNA is TGTGCCAGCAGCTCTTGGACAGGGGGCGCCGGCACCGGGGAGCTGTTTTTT. It specifies CASSSWTGGAGTGELFF.

This clonotype was detected many times. This chain links TRBV5-4 with TRBJ1-1, with D uncertain. Germline V gene lookup returns CDR1 SGHNT and CDR2 YYREEE (reference sequence). The CDR3 length is 12 residues. Trimming removed 0 bases at V and 11 bases at J, with 11 bases between. CDR3 sequence: CASSLGAEAAFF. The CDR3 nucleotides read TGTGCCAGCAGCTTGGGGGCAGAAGCGGCTTTCTTT.

This clonotype occurred a few times. The chain joins TRBV6-5 to TRBJ1-6; 7 nucleotides align to TRBD1. The germline gives CDR1 MNHEY, CDR2 SVGAGI. The CDR3 extends over 15 amino acids. Losses at the gene ends were 0 bases for V and 9 bases for J; bases not matched to a gene: 5. The CDR3 here is CASSYSTGLVSPLHF. The CDR3 nucleotides are TGTGCCAGCAGTTACTCGACAGGGTTGGTTTCACCCCTCCACTTT.

The chain combines TRBV5-1 with TRBJ1-6; D may be TRBD1 (6 bases). CDR1 is SGHRS and CDR2 is YFSETQ in the germline V gene. The V end was cut by 0 bases, the J end by 7 bases, with 17 bases between. This CDR3 is built from 17 residues. As DNA, the CDR3 is TGCGCCAGCAGCTTGGACGGCAGGGGCGCGGGGAATTCACCCCTCCACTTT. Protein sequence: CASSLDGRGAGNSPLHF. Full variable domain (outside the CDR3, taken from reference TRBV5-1 and TRBJ1-6): KAGVTQTPRYLIKTRGQQVTLSCSPISGHRSVSWYQQTPGQGLQFLFEYFSETQRNKGNFPGRFSGRQFSNSRSEMNVSTLELGDSALYLCASSLDGRGAGNSPLHFGNGTRLTVT.

The CDR3: CASSLAPTPNTGELFF. CDR3 bases: TGTGCCAGCAGCTTGGCACCGACACCGAACACCGGGGAGCTGTTTTTT. V and J are TRBV5-5 and TRBJ2-2; D unclear. CDR1 SGHKS and CDR2 YYEKEE come from the germline V gene (reference sequence). Deletions cut 0 bases from V and 0 bases from J, with 9 bases between. This CDR3 is built from 16 residues.